This entry lists 23 T cell receptor beta chains sequenced from one sample in a study of identical twins' blood T cells. TCRdb analysed the 5' RACE reads with MiXCR anew, one entry per CDR3 protein. The sample consists of fewer than 450,000 distinct CDR3 sequences, more than 25% of them appearing once. The sequenced sample was PBMCs. These receptors were obtained from a woman aged 18-55 years in good health.

The chain uses TRBV18 and TRBJ1-1; D is uncertain. CDR1 is KGHSH and CDR2 is LQKENI in the germline V gene. V was clipped by 3 bases and J by 4 bases, with 3 bases between them. The CDR3 contains 11 residues. CDR3 amino acids: CASSPLTEAFF. The CDR3 DNA reads as TGTGCCAGCTCACCTCTCACTGAAGCTTTCTTT.

The chain employs TRBV5-6 and TRBJ2-1, with a possible D match to TRBD1 (5 bases). The CDR3 extends over 18 amino acids. Germline V gene data show CDR1 as SGHDT and CDR2 as YYEEEE. Trimming took off 0 bases at V and 5 bases at J, with 21 bases between the two ends. The CDR3 region has the DNA TGTGCCAGCAGCTTGGGAGCCCTCTGGGCAGGGAATAACAATGAGCAGTTCTTC. This sequence encodes CASSLGALWAGNNNEQFF.

This clonotype was seen repeatedly, ten times or more. The chain has TRBV28 and TRBJ2-1; maybe TRBD1 (6 bases). The CDR3 runs to 14 residues. Germline CDR1 is MDHEN and CDR2 is SYDVKM. Trimming took off 5 bases at V and 1 base at J, with 9 bases between the two ends. The CDR3 loop reads CASSHRASYNEQFF. The CDR3 DNA reads TGTGCCAGCAGTCACAGGGCATCCTACAATGAGCAGTTCTTC.

This clonotype was counted at least ten times. The V call is TRBV6-5, the J call TRBJ2-7, with 8 nucleotides matching TRBD2. CDR3 size: 15 residues. With V trimmed by 7 bases and J by 8 bases, 16 bases remained unmatched. The germline CDR1 and CDR2 sequences are MNHEY and SVGAGI. CDR3 nucleotides: TGTGCCAGCAAGGAGATGACTAGCGCCTCGGTAAAGCAGTACTTC. Amino acids: CASKEMTSASVKQYF.

The chain carries TRBV6-2 or TRBV6-3 and TRBJ2-6; D is unresolved. Trimming removed 8 bases from V and 4 bases from J, with 18 bases in between. The germline V gene encodes CDR1 MNHEY and CDR2 SVGEGT. This CDR3 has 16 amino acids. The CDR3 protein is CASALLEIWGANVLTF. Here the CDR3 DNA reads TGTGCCAGCGCATTATTGGAGATCTGGGGGGCCAACGTCCTGACTTTC.

This clonotype was counted at least ten times. This chain uses TRBV9 with TRBJ2-2; D remains ambiguous. The ends were cut back, 0 bases at V and 8 bases at J, with 8 bases in the middle. Germline CDR1 and CDR2: SGDLS and YYNGEE. The CDR3 spans 13 residues. CDR3 in amino acids: CASSVEAAGELFF. In DNA, the CDR3 is TGTGCCAGCAGCGTAGAGGCCGCGGGGGAGCTGTTTTTT.

This clonotype was seen many times. The chain carries TRBV12-3 or TRBV12-4 and TRBJ1-1, with unresolved D. This CDR3 is 15 amino acids long. V was pared by 6 bases and J by 5 bases, with 19 bases between. CDR3 loop: CASRDSHGIGTEAFF. CDR3 nucleotides: TGTGCCAGCAGGGATTCCCACGGGATCGGAACTGAAGCTTTCTTT.

The chain joins TRBV15 to TRBJ2-1; the D gene is possibly TRBD1 (6 bases). The CDR3 loop spans 15 amino acids. Trimming cost V 0 bases and J 2 bases, with 8 bases left between them. CDR1 LNHNV and CDR2 YYDKDF come from the germline V gene (reference sequence). In nucleotides, the CDR3 is TGTGCCACCAGCAGAGAGCAGGGGCCCTACAATGAGCAGTTCTTC. Translating it yields CATSREQGPYNEQFF.

CDR3: CASTTWVNGYTF. CDR3 DNA sequence: TGTGCCAGTACGACGTGGGTTAATGGCTACACCTTC. This chain joins TRBV19 and TRBJ1-2, with D unclear. Trimming took 7 bases from V and 6 from J, leaving 12 bases between them. Germline loops: CDR1 LNHDA, CDR2 SQIVND (reference sequence). The CDR3 runs to 12 residues.

For this clonotype: A much larger clone sits a single nucleotide away, making a read error possible. The chain combines TRBV29-1 with TRBJ2-4, with D possibly matching TRBD2 (6 bases). The germline V gene has CDR1 SQVTM and CDR2 ANQGSEA. The length of the CDR3 is 12 residues. The V end lost 3 bases, the J end lost 5 bases, and 8 bases lay between the germline ends. CDR3 amino acids: CSVESGENIQYF. As DNA, the CDR3 is TGCAGCGTTGAGTCGGGGGAAAACATTCAGTACTTC.

In its sample, this clonotype was seen once. V usage is TRBV18 and J usage is TRBJ2-2, with D perhaps TRBD2 (5 bases). Trimming removed 1 base from V and 4 bases from J, with 7 bases in between. The CDR3 length is 14 residues. Germline CDR1 and CDR2: KGHSH and LQKENI. As DNA, the CDR3 is TGTGCCAGCTCACCACTAGCGAGCACCGGGGAGCTGTTTTTT. Translating gives CASSPLASTGELFF.

This clonotype is judged medium-sized. This chain links TRBV6-4 with TRBJ1-5; TRBD1 matches 7 bases. The trim removed 2 bases at V and 2 bases at J, leaving 0 bases unmatched. Germline V gene sequence: CDR1 MRHNA, CDR2 SNTAGT. This CDR3 has 14 amino acids. The CDR3 region is CASSDTGGNQPQHF. The CDR3 nucleotides are TGTGCCAGCAGTGACACAGGGGGCAATCAGCCCCAGCATTTT.

The sample holds many counts of this clonotype. This chain connects TRBV3-1 to TRBJ1-5; D is unclear. From germline, CDR1 is LGHDT and CDR2 YNNKEL (reference sequence). Trimming pared 1 base from V and 4 bases from J, leaving 5 bases between. This CDR3 has 13 residues. CDR3 region: CASSQGRNQPQHF. Here the CDR3 DNA reads TGTGCCAGCAGCCAAGGGCGAAATCAGCCCCAGCATTTT.

Details on this clonotype: A read error may explain this, as a much larger clone is one base away. The chain joins TRBV5-1 to TRBJ1-1; 7 nucleotides agree with TRBD1. The V segment lost 5 bases and the J segment 11 bases; nucleotides outside the gene matches: 9. The CDR3 has 12 amino acids. In germline, CDR1 is SGHRS, CDR2 YFSETQ. CDR3 sequence reads: CASRNTGDDAFF. The CDR3 bases are TGCGCCAGCAGGAATACAGGGGACGACGCTTTCTTT.

This chain uses TRBV27 with TRBJ1-1; D unresolved. CDR1 MNHEY and CDR2 SMNVEV come from the germline V gene (reference sequence). Trimming stripped 5 bases from V and 0 bases from J, with 13 bases between. There are 15 residues in the CDR3. In nucleotides, the CDR3 is TGTGCCAGCAGTCCTAACGTCAACATGAACACTGAAGCTTTCTTT. Residues: CASSPNVNMNTEAFF.

The table lists this clonotype with a few counts. The V gene is TRBV29-1, the J gene TRBJ2-2, with TRBD1 as a possible D gene (6 bases). The CDR3 has 15 residues. Trimming pared 4 bases from V and 0 bases from J, leaving 12 bases between. Germline CDR1 and CDR2: SQVTM and ANQGSEA. DNA of the CDR3: TGCAGCGTTGTAGGCTCAGGGGCGAACACCGGGGAGCTGTTTTTT. Protein: CSVVGSGANTGELFF.

The chain uses TRBV7-9 and TRBJ1-1; D is perhaps TRBD1 (5 bases). The CDR3 is 16 amino acids. The V end lost 0 bases, the J end lost 1 base, and 12 bases lay between the germline ends. Germline V gene sequence: CDR1 SEHNR, CDR2 FQNEAQ (reference sequence). CDR3 bases: TGTGCCAGCAGCTTAGCCCTCGGGAGGGGGAACACTGAAGCTTTCTTT. Translation gives CASSLALGRGNTEAFF. Variable domain in full (rest from reference TRBV7-9 and TRBJ1-1): DTGVSQNPRHKITKRGQNVTFRCDPISEHNRLYWYRQTLGQGPEFLTYFQNEAQLEKSRLLSDRFSAERPKGSFSTLEIQRTEQGDSAMYLCASSLALGRGNTEAFFGQGTRLTVV.

In its sample, this clonotype was seen a few times. This chain joins TRBV6-2 or TRBV6-3 and TRBJ2-2; perhaps D is TRBD1 or TRBD2 (5 bases each). CDR1 and CDR2 from the germline V gene are MNHEY and SVGEGT. With 5 bases removed from V and 6 bases from J, the gap between germline ends came to 16 bases. CDR3 length: 15 residues. Written as DNA, the CDR3 is TGTGCCAGCAGTCGGGACCGAATAATCGCCGGGGAGCTGTTTTTT. Amino acid sequence: CASSRDRIIAGELFF.

This clonotype was picked up one time. The chain couples TRBV7-9 to TRBJ1-1; 7 positions agree with TRBD1. Trimming removed 6 bases from V and 4 bases from J; junction bases left unmatched: 8. The CDR3 is 14 residues long. The V gene's germline CDR1 is SEHNR and CDR2 FQNEAQ (reference sequence). Written as DNA, the CDR3 is TGTGCCAGCAGAGAAGGGGGCGAATTCACTGAAGCTTTCTTT. This encodes CASREGGEFTEAFF. The whole variable domain, remainder taken from reference TRBV7-9 and TRBJ1-1, is DTGVSQNPRHKITKRGQNVTFRCDPISEHNRLYWYRQTLGQGPEFLTYFQNEAQLEKSRLLSDRFSAERPKGSFSTLEIQRTEQGDSAMYLCASREGGEFTEAFFGQGTRLTVV.

The sample holds one count of this clonotype. V and J are TRBV5-1 and TRBJ2-2; unclear D gene. Looked up from germline, CDR1 is SGHRS and CDR2 is YFSETQ. The CDR3 contains 13 residues. Deletions cut 0 bases from V and 7 bases from J, with 7 bases between. The CDR3 DNA is TGCGCCAGCAGCTTGGAAGGGAACGGGGAGCTGTTTTTT. Its protein is CASSLEGNGELFF. The variable domain in full, completed from reference TRBV5-1 and TRBJ2-2, reads KAGVTQTPRYLIKTRGQQVTLSCSPISGHRSVSWYQQTPGQGLQFLFEYFSETQRNKGNFPGRFSGRQFSNSRSEMNVSTLELGDSALYLCASSLEGNGELFFGEGSRLTVL.

The gene calls are TRBV7-8 and TRBJ1-2; D remains ambiguous. V lost 6 bases and J 7 bases, leaving 15 bases between the germline ends. The CDR3 is made up of 13 amino acids. Germline V CDR1 and CDR2: SGHVS, FQNEAQ. The CDR3 region is CASSTMVFSGYTF. The CDR3 region has the DNA TGTGCCAGCAGTACGATGGTTTTCAGTGGCTACACCTTC.

In its sample, this clonotype was seen many times. The chain uses TRBV6-6 and TRBJ1-5; no reliable D call. The germline V and J ends were trimmed by 6 bases and 0 bases, with 9 bases remaining between them. Germline CDR1 MNHNY, CDR2 SVGAGI (reference sequence). The CDR3 totals 14 residues. The DNA for the CDR3 is TGTGCCAGCAGACCTCGAAATAGCAATCAGCCCCAGCATTTT. Amino acids: CASRPRNSNQPQHF.

With regard to this clonotype: Relative to the germline gene, one junction end is altered; a read error may explain this. This rearrangement joins TRBV18 to TRBJ1-5; the D is unclear. Germline CDR1 and CDR2: KGHSH and LQKENI. The CDR3 is made up of 13 amino acids. In nucleotides, the CDR3 is TGTGCCAGCGGAACAGAGGTCAATCGGCCCCAGCATTTT. Its translation: CASGTEVNRPQHF. Together with reference TRBV18 and TRBJ1-5, the CDR3 gives the full variable domain: NAGVMQNPRHLVRRRGQEARLRCSPMKGHSHVYWYRQLPEEGLKFMVYLQKENIIDESGMPKERFSAEFPKEGPSILRIQQVVRGDSAAYFCASGTEVNRPQHFGDGTRLSIL.